This T cell receptor beta chain was sequenced during a study of T-cell memory formation after mild COVID-19. Germline values: CDR1 DFQATT, CDR2 SNEGSKA (reference sequence). This CDR3 is 15 amino acids long. V gave up 1 base and J gave up 7 bases, with 19 bases separating them. In TCRdb, the 5' RACE reads were re-called with MiXCR into one record per CDR3 protein. The sample gives roughly 160,000 distinct CDR3 sequences, around 10% of which show up once; less than 4% is in the top ten. This clonotype was counted a few times. The sequence was obtained from a man between 18 and 35 years old who had mild COVID-19 (a few samples of this study predate the infection). Cell type and time point are not known. The chain links TRBV20-1 to TRBJ2-5; D remains unclear. What was sequenced was PBMCs or a T cell subset sorted from them (not recorded which). In DNA, the CDR3 is TGCAGTGCTAGAGTATGGGCAGGCCCGATGGGGACCCAGTACTTC. Amino acid sequence: CSARVWAGPMGTQYF.